This T cell receptor (beta chain) was captured by sequencing in a study of T cells in Graves' hyperthyroidism and ophthalmopathy. This clonotype showed up many times. Authors of the study amplified TCR beta CDR3 regions from RNA transcripts. HTBI primers were employed in a first-round RT-PCR of the TCR CDR3. MiXCR was run by TCRdb on the multiplex PCR reads, yielding one entry per CDR3 protein. The sample consists of under 400,000 distinct CDR3 sequences, 15% to 19% of them appearing once. The V gene's germline CDR1 is SEHNR and CDR2 FQNEAQ (reference sequence). This CDR3 region has 11 residues. V dropped 6 bases and J dropped 10; count of bases not matched to a gene: 2.

The sample consisted of blood. The TCR originated in a young woman with Graves' hyperthyroidism that later progressed to Graves' ophthalmopathy. The chain has TRBV7-9 and TRBJ2-1; 8 nucleotides line up with TRBD2. CDR3 sequence (DNA): TGTGCCAGCAGTCGGGAGGGGGAGCAGTTCTTC. Translating it yields CASSREGEQFF. The variable domain in full, with the rest retrieved from reference TRBV7-9 and TRBJ2-1, is DTGVSQNPRHKITKRGQNVTFRCDPISEHNRLYWYRQTLGQGPEFLTYFQNEAQLEKSRLLSDRFSAERPKGSFSTLEIQRTEQGDSAMYLCASSREGEQFFGPGTRLTVL.